This T cell receptor (beta chain) originates from a study of response to subunit inactivated influenza vaccine. TCRdb ran MiXCR on the RT-PCR reads and lists one entry per CDR3 protein. The sample includes about 540,000 distinct CDR3 sequences, under 30% of them seen just once. This clonotype has a handful of counts. The germline gives CDR1 SGDLS, CDR2 YYNGEE. This CDR3 contains 17 residues. After removal of 2 bases from V and 1 base from J, the junction contained 8 bases not matched to a gene. The sample was also linked to a second study, of T cells expressing NK-cell markers. That paper states: Production of TCR beta cDNA relied on 5'RACE template switching with UMIs. TCR beta repertoires came from sorted CD3+CD56+NKG2C+, CD3+CD56+NKG2C- and CD3+CD56-NKG2C+ T cells. Dominant NKG2C+ clonotypes accounted for roughly 1.0-7.5% of CD8+ T cells in about 6 donors.

The sample here was CD4+ T cells sorted from PBMCs, taken 12 days after vaccination. The clonotype comes from a man aged 50-60 years who received an inactivated influenza vaccine. V and J are TRBV9 and TRBJ2-3; TRBD2 agrees at 9 bases. The CDR3 sequence: CASSVSTSGTGTDTQYF. The CDR3 DNA sequence: TGTGCCAGCAGCGTGTCGACTAGCGGAACGGGCACAGATACGCAGTATTTT. The full variable domain, its missing parts supplied by reference TRBV9 and TRBJ2-3, is DSGVTQTPKHLITATGQRVTLRCSPRSGDLSVYWYQQSLDQGLQFLIQYYNGEERAKGNILERFSAQQFPDLHSELNLSSLELGDSALYFCASSVSTSGTGTDTQYFGPGTRLTVL.